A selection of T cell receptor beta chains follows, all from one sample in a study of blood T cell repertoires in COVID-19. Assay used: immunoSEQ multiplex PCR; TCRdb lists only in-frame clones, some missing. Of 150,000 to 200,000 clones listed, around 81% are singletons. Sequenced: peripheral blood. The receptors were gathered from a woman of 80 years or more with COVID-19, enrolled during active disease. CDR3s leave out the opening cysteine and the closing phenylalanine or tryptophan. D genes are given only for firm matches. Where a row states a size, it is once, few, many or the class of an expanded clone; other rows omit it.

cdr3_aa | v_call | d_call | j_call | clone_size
ASSFPPSGRWYEQY | TRBV28 | TRBD2 | TRBJ2-7 | .
AWNLGLAVTDTQY | TRBV30 | TRBD2 | TRBJ2-3 | .
ASSDGRGTPLH | TRBV6-4 | TRBD1 | TRBJ1-6 | few
AISLGLAGVSYNEQF | TRBV10-3 | TRBD2 | TRBJ2-1 | .
ASSRGQGAMGTEAF | TRBV2 | TRBD1 | TRBJ1-1 | .
ASSWTGEQY | TRBV6-1 | TRBD1 | TRBJ2-7 | .
AISEIGTENT | TRBV10-3 | TRBD1 | TRBJ1-2 | .
ASSLDGRGYT | TRBV7-3 | . | TRBJ1-2 | .
ASSVAGASYGYT | TRBV9 | . | TRBJ1-2 | .
SVAGLAAYNEQF | TRBV29-1 | TRBD2 | TRBJ2-1 | .
ASSPGRRRQRISTDTQY | TRBV28 | . | TRBJ2-3 | .
ASWGPSTEAF | TRBV27 | . | TRBJ1-1 | .
ASSPREIAGPNSYEQY | TRBV3-1/TRBV3-2 | TRBD2 | TRBJ2-7 | .
ASSRDRGFDTQY | TRBV6-5 | TRBD1 | TRBJ2-3 | .
ASSPYRFSGVTDTQY | TRBV18 | TRBD2 | TRBJ2-3 | once
ASSLGPSGYLNEQF | TRBV11-2 | TRBD2 | TRBJ2-1 | .
ASSKDRGTDTQY | TRBV5-4 | TRBD1 | TRBJ2-3 | .
ASRDGGGGYGYT | TRBV27 | TRBD1 | TRBJ1-2 | .
ATSDPGLEGSGQY | TRBV24-1 | TRBD2 | TRBJ2-5 | .
ASSRDLGDYGYT | TRBV14 | . | TRBJ1-2 | .
ASSLEAGLGTEAF | TRBV5-1 | . | TRBJ1-1 | .
ASRDGTGREKLF | TRBV6-5 | TRBD1 | TRBJ1-4 | .